Each of the 18 T cell receptor beta chains below was sequenced from the same sample in a study of shared T cell receptors in the human thymus. This table comes from immunoSEQ multiplex PCR, and its TCRdb copy is limited to in-frame clones, with some not included. The profile shows about 730,000 clones, approximately 85% of them singletons. The data were also submitted as part of a second study, on human thymus T cells.

The source material was thymocytes. The receptor set was obtained from a girl less than two years old with a congenital heart defect.

The rearrangement links TRBV5-6 to TRBJ2-1, with 8 bases fitting TRBD1. V was clipped by 0 bases and J by 6 bases; unmatched bases: 11. The CDR3 is 17 amino acids. Germline assignment: CDR1 SGHDT and CDR2 YYEEEE. CDR3: CASSLVRRDRCSNEQFF. In nucleotides, the CDR3 is TGTGCCAGCAGCTTGGTACGTCGGGACAGGTGTAGCAATGAGCAGTTCTTC.

This chain joins TRBV7-9 and TRBJ1-6; D is ambiguous. Germline V gives CDR1 SEHNR, CDR2 FQNEAQ (reference sequence). The CDR3 extends over 16 amino acids. Deletions cut 5 bases from V and 5 bases from J, with 16 bases between. Here the CDR3 DNA reads TGTGCCAGCAGCAGAATTAAAGATGAGGATAATTCACCCCTCCACTTT. Its translation is CASSRIKDEDNSPLHF. Drawing the rest from reference TRBV7-9 and TRBJ1-6, the complete variable domain is DTGVSQNPRHKITKRGQNVTFRCDPISEHNRLYWYRQTLGQGPEFLTYFQNEAQLEKSRLLSDRFSAERPKGSFSTLEIQRTEQGDSAMYLCASSRIKDEDNSPLHFGNGTRLTVT.

The chain links TRBV5-6 to TRBJ1-1; D perhaps matches TRBD1 (5 bases). The CDR3 runs to 16 residues. Looked up from germline, CDR1 is SGHDT and CDR2 is YYEEEE. V was pared by 2 bases and J by 3 bases, with 17 bases between. Written as DNA, the CDR3 is TGTGCCAGCAGCTTAAAGACCCCCGGAGGGGACACTGAAGCTTTCTTT. This sequence encodes CASSLKTPGGDTEAFF.

J is TRBJ1-1 and V is TRBV6-6, with 10 nucleotides matching TRBD1. This CDR3 has 16 residues. The V gene end was trimmed by 2 bases and the J gene end by 5 bases; junction bases not matched to a gene: 8. Germline assignment: CDR1 MNHNY and CDR2 SVGAGI (reference sequence). The CDR3 DNA reads TGTGCCAGCAGTTACGCCATAGGACAGGGGGAGACTGAAGCTTTCTTT. Translated, it gives CASSYAIGQGETEAFF.

The J gene is TRBJ1-1, the V gene TRBV14, with 9 bases matching TRBD1. The trim removed 1 base at V and 0 bases at J, leaving 9 bases unmatched. CDR3 length equals 18 residues. The germline V gene has CDR1 SGHDN and CDR2 FVKESK. Here the CDR3 DNA reads TGTGCCAGCAGCCAAGGCCGGGACAGGGTGTTTATGAACACTGAAGCTTTCTTT. Translation: CASSQGRDRVFMNTEAFF.

The rearrangement joins TRBV6-5 to TRBJ1-5, with a tentative D call TRBD1 (6 bases). CDR1 and CDR2 from the germline V gene are MNHEY and SVGAGI. The V end was cut by 6 bases, the J end by 0 bases, with 12 bases between. This CDR3 spans 15 amino acids. The CDR3, as DNA: TGTGCCAGCAGCGGACAGATGAATAGCAATCAGCCCCAGCATTTT. This translates into CASSGQMNSNQPQHF.

The chain couples TRBV11-2 to TRBJ2-1; 10 bases fit TRBD2. Germline CDR1 is SGHAT and CDR2 is FQNNGV. J was trimmed by 2 bases and V by 7 bases; bases with no gene match: 8. The CDR3 has 16 amino acids. The CDR3 DNA sequence: TGTGCCAGCAAGGCTAGCGGGGGCCCTACCTACAATGAGCAGTTCTTC. It is translated as CASKASGGPTYNEQFF.

This clone occurred once. The V gene is TRBV5-8, the J gene TRBJ1-6, with D possibly TRBD1 on 5 matching bases. V was clipped by 0 bases and J by 7 bases, with 11 bases between them. The germline CDR1 and CDR2 sequences are SGHTS and YDEGEE. CDR3 length: 15 residues. The CDR3 reads CASSLAGGGNSPLHF. The CDR3 DNA is TGTGCCAGCAGCTTGGCCGGGGGGGGAAATTCACCCCTCCACTTT.

V is TRBV29-1 and J is TRBJ2-7; D possibly corresponds to TRBD1 (5 bases). CDR1 and CDR2 from the germline V gene are SQVTM and ANQGSEA. The V end lost 5 bases, the J end lost 5 bases, and 25 bases lay between the germline ends. The CDR3 runs to 16 residues. The CDR3 DNA reads TGCAGCGTTTATAACGGCCCGCAGGGTTTTAGAGACGAGCAGTACTTC. Translation: CSVYNGPQGFRDEQYF.

The chain combines TRBV29-1 with TRBJ2-3; 9 nucleotides align to TRBD1. Germline V gene data show CDR1 as SQVTM and CDR2 as ANQGSEA. Unmatched junction bases numbered 4, after V lost 3 bases and J lost 0 bases. This CDR3 is built from 15 residues. This chain's CDR3 is CSVEGDRESTDTQYF. In DNA form, the CDR3 reads TGCAGCGTTGAGGGGGACAGGGAAAGCACAGATACGCAGTATTTT.

The chain recombines TRBV7-9 with TRBJ2-5; TRBD1 aligns across 11 bases. Matching the DNA end better, TRBJ2-7 makes the J call doubtful. The CDR3 runs 15 residues. Germline assignment: CDR1 SEHNR and CDR2 FQNEAQ (reference sequence). For the CDR3, the DNA is TGTGCCAGCACCCTGTACCGGGACAGGGGGTACGAGCAGTACTTC. This sequence encodes CASTLYRDRGYEQYF.

CDR3 DNA sequence: TGTGCCAGCAGTTTAGGTCCACTACCTAATCAGCCCCAGCATTTT. Translating it yields CASSLGPLPNQPQHF. The chain uses TRBV28 and TRBJ1-5; no definite D call. Germline V gives CDR1 MDHEN, CDR2 SYDVKM. V lost 2 bases, J lost 4 bases, and 12 bases lay in between. This CDR3 contains 15 residues.

This chain connects TRBV7-3 to TRBJ1-1; no clear D. Trimming took off 0 bases at V and 3 bases at J, with 11 bases between the two ends. The CDR3 sequence is 15 residues long. Germline V gives CDR1 SGHTA, CDR2 FQGTGA. The CDR3 bases are TGTGCCAGCAGCTTAACGGCCAGGTCGGACACTGAAGCTTTCTTT. Translated: CASSLTARSDTEAFF.

Only a few counts were recorded for this clone. The CDR3 nucleotides read TGTGCCAGCAGTTTGCAACTACAAGAGACCCAGTACTTC. Translating it yields CASSLQLQETQYF. The V and J genes are TRBV6-8 and TRBJ2-5; D ambiguous. Per the germline V gene, CDR1 is MNHGY and CDR2 is SAAAGT. V lost 4 bases and J lost 2, with 8 bases in between. The CDR3 extends over 13 amino acids.

The V and J genes are TRBV7-6 and TRBJ2-1; a weak D match, TRBD1 (6 bases). V shed 5 bases and J shed 2 bases, with 22 bases lying between them. The CDR3 is 18 residues long. The germline CDR1 and CDR2 sequences are SGHVS and FNYEAQ. The CDR3 sequence is CASSPSWFGAGAYNEQFF. The CDR3 nucleotides are TGTGCCAGCAGCCCCTCTTGGTTCGGGGCAGGGGCCTACAATGAGCAGTTCTTC.

This rearrangement joins TRBV6-1 to TRBJ2-2; 12 bases line up with TRBD1. The CDR3 has 15 residues. Looked up from germline, CDR1 is MNHNS and CDR2 is SASEGT. Trimming at V came to 7 bases and at J to 9 bases, leaving 9 bases not matched to a gene. The DNA of the CDR3 is TGTGCCAGCAAGGCAGGGACAGGGGGCAACTGGGAGCTGTTTTTT. Protein product: CASKAGTGGNWELFF.

The chain is built from TRBV10-3 and TRBJ2-3; D ambiguous. Looked up from germline, CDR1 is ENHRY and CDR2 is SYGVKD. There are 14 residues in the CDR3. Trimming cost V 6 bases and J 2 bases, with 12 bases left between them. The CDR3 DNA sequence: TGTGCCATCAGCAAGCCTACCGACACAGATACGCAGTATTTT. Translation: CAISKPTDTDTQYF.

The chain employs TRBV4-1 and TRBJ1-1; 8 bases align to TRBD1. The junction had 10 bases not matched to a gene; V was cut back by 5 bases and J by 8 bases. The germline gives CDR1 MGHRA, CDR2 YSYEKL. This CDR3 contains 14 residues. CDR3: CASSRDRGRGEAFF. The CDR3 DNA reads TGCGCCAGCAGCAGAGACAGGGGACGGGGGGAAGCTTTCTTT.